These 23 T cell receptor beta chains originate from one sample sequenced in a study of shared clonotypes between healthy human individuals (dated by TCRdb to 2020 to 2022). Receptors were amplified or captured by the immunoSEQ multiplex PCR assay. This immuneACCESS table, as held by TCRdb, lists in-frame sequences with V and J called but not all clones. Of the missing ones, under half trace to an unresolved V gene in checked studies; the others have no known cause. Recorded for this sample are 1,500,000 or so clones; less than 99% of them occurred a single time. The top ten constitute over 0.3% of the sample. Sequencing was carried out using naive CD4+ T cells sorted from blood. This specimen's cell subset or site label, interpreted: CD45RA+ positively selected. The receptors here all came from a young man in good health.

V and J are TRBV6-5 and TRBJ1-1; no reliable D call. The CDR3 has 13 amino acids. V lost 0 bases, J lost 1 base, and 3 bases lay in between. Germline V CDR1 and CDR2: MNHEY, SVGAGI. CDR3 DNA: TGTGCCAGCAGTTACTCAGAGAACACTGAAGCTTTCTTT. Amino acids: CASSYSENTEAFF.

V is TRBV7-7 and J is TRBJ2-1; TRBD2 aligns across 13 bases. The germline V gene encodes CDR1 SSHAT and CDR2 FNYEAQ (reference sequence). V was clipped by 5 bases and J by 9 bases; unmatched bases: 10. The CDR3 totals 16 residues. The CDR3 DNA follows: TGTGCCAGCAGCCTCGGGACTAGCGGGATTAGTAGTGAGCAGTTCTTC. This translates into CASSLGTSGISSEQFF.

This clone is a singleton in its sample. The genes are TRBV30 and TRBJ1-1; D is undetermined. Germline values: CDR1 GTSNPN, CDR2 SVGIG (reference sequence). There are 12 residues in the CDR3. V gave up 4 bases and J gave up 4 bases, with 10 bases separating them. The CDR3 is CAWNPRVTEAFF. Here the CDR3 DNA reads TGTGCCTGGAACCCCAGAGTCACTGAAGCTTTCTTT. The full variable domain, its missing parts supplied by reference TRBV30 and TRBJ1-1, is SQTIHQWPATLVQPVGSPLSLECTVEGTSNPNLYWYRQAAGRGLQLLFYSVGIGQISSEVPQNLSASRPQDRQFILSSKKLLLSDSGFYLCAWNPRVTEAFFGQGTRLTVV.

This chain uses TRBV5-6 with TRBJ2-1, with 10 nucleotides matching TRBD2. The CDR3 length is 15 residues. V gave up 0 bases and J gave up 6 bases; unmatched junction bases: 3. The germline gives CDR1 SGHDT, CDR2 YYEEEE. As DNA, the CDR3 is TGTGCCAGCAGCTTGGTCCTAGCGGGAGTCAATGAGCAGTTCTTC. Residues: CASSLVLAGVNEQFF. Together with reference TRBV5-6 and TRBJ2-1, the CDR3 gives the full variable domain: DAGVTQSPTHLIKTRGQQVTLRCSPKSGHDTVSWYQQALGQGPQFIFQYYEEEERQRGNFPDRFSGHQFPNYSSELNVNALLLGDSALYLCASSLVLAGVNEQFFGPGTRLTVL.

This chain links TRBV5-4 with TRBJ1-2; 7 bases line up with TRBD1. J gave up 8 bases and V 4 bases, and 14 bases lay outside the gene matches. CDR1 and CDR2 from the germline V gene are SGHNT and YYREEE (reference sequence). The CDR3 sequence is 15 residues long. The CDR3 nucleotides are TGTGCCAGCAGCGGGGAACTGACAGGGATAGGGGGCTACACCTTC. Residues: CASSGELTGIGGYTF.

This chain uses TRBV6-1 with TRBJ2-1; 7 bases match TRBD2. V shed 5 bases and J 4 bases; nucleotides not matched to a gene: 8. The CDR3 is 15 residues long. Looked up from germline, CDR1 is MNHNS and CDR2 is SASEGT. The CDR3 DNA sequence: TGTGCCAGCAGTTGGGCTAGCGGAAGATACAATGAGCAGTTCTTC. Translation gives CASSWASGRYNEQFF.

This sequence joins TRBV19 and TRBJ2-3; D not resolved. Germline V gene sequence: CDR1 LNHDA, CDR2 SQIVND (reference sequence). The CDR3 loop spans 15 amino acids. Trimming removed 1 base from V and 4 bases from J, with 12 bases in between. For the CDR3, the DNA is TGTGCCAGTAGTATAGTCACGGAGATTGCAGATACGCAGTATTTT. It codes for CASSIVTEIADTQYF.

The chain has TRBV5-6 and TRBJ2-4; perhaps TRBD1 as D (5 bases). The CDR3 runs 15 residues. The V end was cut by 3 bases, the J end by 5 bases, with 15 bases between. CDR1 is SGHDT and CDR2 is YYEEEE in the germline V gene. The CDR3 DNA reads TGTGCCAGCAGCTCTTACAGGCCTAGGGAAAACATTCAGTACTTC. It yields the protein CASSSYRPRENIQYF.

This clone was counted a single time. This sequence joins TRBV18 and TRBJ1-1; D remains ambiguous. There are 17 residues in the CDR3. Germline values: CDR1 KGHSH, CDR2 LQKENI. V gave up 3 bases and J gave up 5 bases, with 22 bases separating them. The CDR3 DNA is TGTGCCAGCTCACCTAACCGACCGGGCGTGGGAGAGACTGAAGCTTTCTTT. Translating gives CASSPNRPGVGETEAFF.

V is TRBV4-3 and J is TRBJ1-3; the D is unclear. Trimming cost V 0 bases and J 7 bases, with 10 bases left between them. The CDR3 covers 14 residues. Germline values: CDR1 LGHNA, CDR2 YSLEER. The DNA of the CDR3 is TGCGCCAGCAGCCAAGATCCCGGGGAGAACACCATATATTTT. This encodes CASSQDPGENTIYF.

This CDR3 is CASSERTSGRDGELFF. In nucleotides, the CDR3 is TGCGCCAGCAGTGAGCGGACTAGCGGGAGGGACGGGGAGCTGTTTTTT. The chain recombines TRBV10-1 with TRBJ2-2; 15 bases fit TRBD2. Losses at the gene ends were 2 bases for V and 7 bases for J; bases not matched to a gene: 2. Germline V CDR1 and CDR2: WNHNN, SYGVQD (reference sequence). The CDR3 runs 16 residues.

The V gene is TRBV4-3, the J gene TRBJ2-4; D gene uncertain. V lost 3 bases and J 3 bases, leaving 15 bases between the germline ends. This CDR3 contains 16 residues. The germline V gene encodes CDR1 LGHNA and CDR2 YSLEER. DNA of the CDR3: TGCGCCAGCAGCCATGCTAGGCTGGGCTTCAAAAACATTCAGTACTTC. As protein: CASSHARLGFKNIQYF.

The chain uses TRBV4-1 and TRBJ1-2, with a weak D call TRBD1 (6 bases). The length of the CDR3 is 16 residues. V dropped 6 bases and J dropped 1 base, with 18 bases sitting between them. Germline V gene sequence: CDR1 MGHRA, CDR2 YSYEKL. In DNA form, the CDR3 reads TGCGCCAGCAGTCTCGGGGGCGCTAGAAATAACTATGGCTACACCTTC. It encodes CASSLGGARNNYGYTF.

CDR3 coding DNA: TGTGCCAGCAGTGAAAGAGGACAGGCTCCCCAAGAGACCCAGTACTTC. Its protein is CASSERGQAPQETQYF. The chain couples TRBV6-1 to TRBJ2-5, with 7 positions matching TRBD1. The germline CDR1 and CDR2 sequences are MNHNS and SASEGT. CDR3 size: 16 residues. The V gene end was trimmed by 2 bases and the J gene end by 1 base; junction bases not matched to a gene: 7.

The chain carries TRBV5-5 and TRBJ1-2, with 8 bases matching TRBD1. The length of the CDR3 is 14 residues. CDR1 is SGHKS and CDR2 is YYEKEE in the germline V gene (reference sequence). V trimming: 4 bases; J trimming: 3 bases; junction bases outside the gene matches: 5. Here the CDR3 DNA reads TGTGCCAGCAGCAAGGCGACAGGGGACTATGGCTACACCTTC. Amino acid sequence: CASSKATGDYGYTF.

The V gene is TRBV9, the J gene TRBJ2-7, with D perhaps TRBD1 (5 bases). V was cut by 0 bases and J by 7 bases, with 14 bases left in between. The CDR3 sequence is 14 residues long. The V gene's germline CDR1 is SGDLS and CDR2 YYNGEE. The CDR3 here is CASSVGGRGWEQYF. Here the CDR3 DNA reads TGTGCCAGCAGCGTAGGGGGCCGAGGATGGGAGCAGTACTTC.

CDR3 region: CASSPPGQGTLEQYF. In nucleotides, the CDR3 is TGTGCCAGCTCACCCCCGGGACAGGGGACCCTCGAGCAGTACTTC. This chain connects TRBV18 to TRBJ2-7; 10 bases are shared with TRBD1. The V gene's germline CDR1 is KGHSH and CDR2 LQKENI. CDR3 length: 15 amino acids. The J segment lost 6 bases and the V segment lost 3 bases, leaving 8 bases of the junction unmatched.

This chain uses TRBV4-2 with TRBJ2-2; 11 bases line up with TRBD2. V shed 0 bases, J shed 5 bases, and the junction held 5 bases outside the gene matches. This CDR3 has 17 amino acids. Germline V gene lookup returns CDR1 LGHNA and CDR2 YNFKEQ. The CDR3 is CASSQDEGLAATGELFF. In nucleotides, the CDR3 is TGTGCCAGCAGCCAAGATGAGGGACTAGCGGCTACCGGGGAGCTGTTTTTT.

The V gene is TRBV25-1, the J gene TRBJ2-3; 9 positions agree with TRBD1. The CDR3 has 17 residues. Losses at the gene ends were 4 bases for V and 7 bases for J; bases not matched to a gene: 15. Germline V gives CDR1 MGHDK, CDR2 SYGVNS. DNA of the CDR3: TGTGCCAGCAGTGGGGGGACAGGGACGATACAGAGCCATACGCAGTATTTT. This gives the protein CASSGGTGTIQSHTQYF.

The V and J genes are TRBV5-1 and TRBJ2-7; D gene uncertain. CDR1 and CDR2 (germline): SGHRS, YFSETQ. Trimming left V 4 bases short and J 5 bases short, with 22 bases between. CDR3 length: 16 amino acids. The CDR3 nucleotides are TGCGCCAGCAGCCTCCAAAATCTTGTAAAGGTGGACGAGCAGTACTTC. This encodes CASSLQNLVKVDEQYF. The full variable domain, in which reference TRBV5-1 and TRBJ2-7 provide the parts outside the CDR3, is KAGVTQTPRYLIKTRGQQVTLSCSPISGHRSVSWYQQTPGQGLQFLFEYFSETQRNKGNFPGRFSGRQFSNSRSEMNVSTLELGDSALYLCASSLQNLVKVDEQYFGPGTRLTVT.

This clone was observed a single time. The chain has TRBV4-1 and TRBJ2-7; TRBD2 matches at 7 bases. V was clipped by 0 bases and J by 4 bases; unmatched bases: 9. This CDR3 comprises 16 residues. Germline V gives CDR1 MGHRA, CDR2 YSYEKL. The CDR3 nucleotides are TGCGCCAGCAGCCAAGATGGGCTAGCGGCTCCTTACGAGCAGTACTTC. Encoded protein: CASSQDGLAAPYEQYF.

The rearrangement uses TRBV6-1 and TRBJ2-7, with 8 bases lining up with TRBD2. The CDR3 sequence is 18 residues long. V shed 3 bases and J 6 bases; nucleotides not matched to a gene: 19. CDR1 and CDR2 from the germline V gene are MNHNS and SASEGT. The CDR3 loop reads CASSDPRSLSGSSPEQYF. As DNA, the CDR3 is TGTGCCAGCAGTGACCCGAGGTCACTCAGCGGGAGTTCGCCCGAGCAGTACTTC.

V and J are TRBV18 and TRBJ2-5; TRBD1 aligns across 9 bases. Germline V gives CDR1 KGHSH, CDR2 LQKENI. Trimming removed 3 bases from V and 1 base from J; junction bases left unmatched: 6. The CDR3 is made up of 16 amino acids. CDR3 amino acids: CASSPLGQGFQETQYF. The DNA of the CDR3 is TGTGCCAGCTCACCGCTGGGACAGGGATTCCAAGAGACCCAGTACTTC.